The 14 T cell receptor beta chains below were found in one sample sequenced in a study of shared clonotypes between healthy human individuals (dated by TCRdb to about 2020). Receptor amplification or capture employed the immunoSEQ multiplex PCR assay. Entries here come from immuneACCESS through TCRdb and include only in-frame sequences with V and J called. Some clones fail to appear in such tables; in the studies checked, an unresolved V gene covers under half of the shortfall, and the cause of the remainder is unknown. The sample has about 2,500,000 clones on record, around 90% of them singletons. Around 0.15% of the sample is taken by the ten largest. The sample was naive CD4+ T cells sorted from blood. This specimen's cell subset or site label, interpreted: CD45RA+ positively selected. The receptors stem from a man aged 18 to 29 in good health.

The chain employs TRBV7-2 and TRBJ2-3; 9 bases match TRBD2. The V segment lost 6 bases and the J segment 5 bases; nucleotides outside the gene matches: 12. The CDR3 runs to 16 residues. Germline CDR1 SGHTA, CDR2 FQGNSA. The CDR3 here is CASRLVPSGKGDTQYF. The CDR3 nucleotides read TGTGCCAGCAGACTAGTCCCTAGCGGGAAGGGAGATACGCAGTATTTT. The full variable domain, its missing parts supplied by reference TRBV7-2 and TRBJ2-3, is GAGVSQSPSNKVTEKGKDVELRCDPISGHTALYWYRQSLGQGLEFLIYFQGNSAPDKSGLPSDRFSAERTGGSVSTLTIQRTQQEDSAVYLCASRLVPSGKGDTQYFGPGTRLTVL.

In this sample, this clone turned up a few times. The chain employs TRBV2 and TRBJ1-1; D is ambiguous. Trimming cost V 3 bases and J 11 bases, with 7 bases left between them. This CDR3 spans 10 amino acids. The germline CDR1 and CDR2 sequences are SNHLY and FYNNEI. The CDR3 DNA reads as TGTGCCAGCAGTGAGTCCGGGGCTTTCTTT. It yields the protein CASSESGAFF.

The genes are TRBV5-1 and TRBJ2-7; 7 nucleotides align to TRBD2. Germline V lookup: CDR1 SGHRS, CDR2 YFSETQ. V lost 4 bases to trimming and J lost 5 bases; unmatched junction nucleotides: 12. The CDR3 extends over 15 amino acids. The CDR3 loop is CASSLVGGSRDEQYF. The CDR3 DNA follows: TGCGCCAGCAGCCTGGTGGGAGGGTCTCGCGACGAGCAGTACTTC.

This clone was observed once. The chain couples TRBV10-3 to TRBJ2-7; TRBD1 matches at 12 bases. The CDR3 loop spans 15 amino acids. With 1 base clipped from V and 5 bases from J, the junction kept 3 bases outside the gene matches. Germline V gene sequence: CDR1 ENHRY, CDR2 SYGVKD. In nucleotides, the CDR3 is TGTGCCATCAGTGAGTGGGGGACAGGGGGCAACGAGCAGTACTTC. It specifies CAISEWGTGGNEQYF.

The rearrangement joins TRBV6-6 to TRBJ1-2; a weak D match, TRBD1 (5 bases). The length of the CDR3 is 13 residues. Germline CDR1 and CDR2: MNHNY and SVGAGI (reference sequence). Trimming removed 3 bases from V and 10 bases from J, with 15 bases in between. DNA for the CDR3: TGTGCCAGCAGTTATTTTAAAAGGGACCTCTACACCTTC. Its protein product is CASSYFKRDLYTF.

This chain uses TRBV13 with TRBJ2-2; D not certain. This CDR3 is built from 13 residues. Germline V CDR1 and CDR2: PRHDT, FYEKMQ (reference sequence). The ends were cut back, 5 bases at V and 3 bases at J, with 7 bases in the middle. The CDR3: CASSPSDTGELFF. CDR3 bases: TGTGCCAGCAGCCCCTCCGACACCGGGGAGCTGTTTTTT.

This chain uses TRBV11-2 with TRBJ2-3, with D possibly TRBD2 on 5 matching bases. V lost 0 bases and J lost 2, with 12 bases in between. The length of the CDR3 is 16 residues. Germline CDR1 reads SGHAT; CDR2 reads FQNNGV. CDR3 protein: CASSLDVPDFTDTQYF. CDR3 in DNA: TGTGCCAGCAGCTTAGACGTTCCGGACTTCACAGATACGCAGTATTTT.

This clone was detected only a few times. The gene calls are TRBV28 and TRBJ1-5; no clear D. Trimming shortened V by 2 bases and J by 5 bases, and 10 bases separated the two germline ends. This CDR3 is 14 amino acids long. Germline V gene lookup returns CDR1 MDHEN and CDR2 SYDVKM. In nucleotides, the CDR3 is TGTGCCAGCAGTTTAAGGGCCCCTTATCAGCCCCAGCATTTT. Its protein product is CASSLRAPYQPQHF.

This chain joins TRBV9 and TRBJ2-5; D not certain. The germline V and J ends were trimmed by 3 bases and 10 bases, with 16 bases remaining between them. This CDR3 region has 13 residues. The germline V gene encodes CDR1 SGDLS and CDR2 YYNGEE. The CDR3 here is CASSGGPDRNQYF. DNA for the CDR3: TGTGCCAGCAGCGGAGGCCCAGACCGCAACCAGTACTTC.

The gene calls are TRBV6-6 and TRBJ2-2, with 7 bases fitting TRBD1. J gave up 2 bases and V 7 bases, and 7 bases lay outside the gene matches. The germline V gene has CDR1 MNHNY and CDR2 SVGAGI (reference sequence). The CDR3 is made up of 15 amino acids. CDR3 protein: CASKAGTANTGELFF. In DNA, the CDR3 is TGTGCCAGCAAAGCCGGGACAGCTAACACCGGGGAGCTGTTTTTT.

This clone was recorded only once. The chain recombines TRBV25-1 with TRBJ1-2, with 7 bases identical to TRBD1. Germline loops: CDR1 MGHDK, CDR2 SYGVNS. With 4 bases clipped from V and 7 bases from J, the junction kept 12 bases outside the gene matches. CDR3 size: 15 residues. As DNA, the CDR3 is TGTGCCAGCAGTGGAGGGGGCGCGATGAAGGGTGGCTACACCTTC. This gives the protein CASSGGGAMKGGYTF.

The sample holds a few counts of this clone. The chain is built from TRBV10-3 and TRBJ1-1; D is ambiguous. This CDR3 has 14 residues. The germline gives CDR1 ENHRY, CDR2 SYGVKD. The CDR3 nucleotides read TGTGCTACTAGGAGGGCAGTCGGGAACACTGAAGCTTTCTTT. Residues: CATRRAVGNTEAFF.

The chain uses TRBV4-1 and TRBJ1-2, with TRBD1 identical over 9 bases. CDR3 size: 14 residues. With V trimmed by 0 bases and J by 4 bases, 0 bases remained unmatched. Per the germline V gene, CDR1 is MGHRA and CDR2 is YSYEKL. CDR3 in DNA: TGCGCCAGCAGCCAAGAGGGACAGGGCTATGGCTACACCTTC. Its protein is CASSQEGQGYGYTF.

V gene TRBV19 combines with J gene TRBJ1-2, with D unresolved. The V end was cut by 2 bases, the J end by 7 bases, with 17 bases between. The germline V gene has CDR1 LNHDA and CDR2 SQIVND (reference sequence). The CDR3 totals 15 residues. The CDR3 region is CASSIKGQSLGGYTF. CDR3 sequence (DNA): TGTGCCAGTAGTATAAAAGGGCAGAGTTTAGGTGGCTACACCTTC.